This T cell receptor beta chain emerged from a study of blood T cell repertoires in COVID-19. Study-wide context: The United States, Italy and Spain provided the acute and convalescent COVID-19 samples. T cells, B-cell-depleted T cells, or PBMCs supplied cDNA or gDNA.

In the original workflow: Amplifying reference gene primers gave estimates of nucleated cell counts. Data came from immunoSEQ multiplex PCR; TCRdb stores just in-frame clones and leaves some out. From that table come the V and J calls and clone size; the DNA was used to work out D and trimming. The sample carries some 180,000 clones, about nine tenths recorded once. Germline CDR1 and CDR2: MNHNS and SASEGT. CDR3 size: 18 residues. V gave up 1 base and J gave up 0 bases, with 16 bases separating them. The sequencing input was peripheral blood. The chain links TRBV6-1 to TRBJ2-1, with a weak D call TRBD2 (5 bases). The TCR was taken from a man aged 50-59 years with acute or convalescent COVID-19. Here the CDR3 reads CASSEGRRAASSYNEQFF. CDR3 DNA sequence: TGTGCCAGCAGTGAAGGGCGGCGAGCGGCGAGCTCCTACAATGAGCAGTTCTTC.